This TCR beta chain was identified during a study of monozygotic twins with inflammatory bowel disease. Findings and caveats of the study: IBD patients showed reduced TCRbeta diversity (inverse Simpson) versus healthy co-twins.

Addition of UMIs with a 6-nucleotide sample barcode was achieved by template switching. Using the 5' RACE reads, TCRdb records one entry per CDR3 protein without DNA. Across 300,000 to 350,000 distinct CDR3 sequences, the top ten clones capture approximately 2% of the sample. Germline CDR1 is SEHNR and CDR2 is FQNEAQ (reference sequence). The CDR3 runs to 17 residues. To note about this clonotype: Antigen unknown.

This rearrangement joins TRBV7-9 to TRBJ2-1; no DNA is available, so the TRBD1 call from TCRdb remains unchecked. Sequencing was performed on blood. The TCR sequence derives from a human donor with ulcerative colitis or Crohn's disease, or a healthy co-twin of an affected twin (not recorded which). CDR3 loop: CASSPLRGPDTYNEQFF.